Shown below are 10 T cell receptor beta chains from a single sample sequenced in a study of siplizumab effects on memory and regulatory T cells. The table came from immunoSEQ multiplex PCR; TCRdb's copy has only in-frame clones and leaves some out. The data show 100,000 or so clones, more than 90% seen once. The specimen sequenced was CD4+ T cells sorted from blood. The receptors here all came from a human donor in good health. Some clones in this sample may be carry-over from other donors' samples.

The chain is built from TRBV28 and TRBJ2-7; D uncertain. Deletions cut 7 bases from V and 6 bases from J, with 7 bases between. Germline V lookup: CDR1 MDHEN, CDR2 SYDVKM. The CDR3 runs 10 residues. This chain's CDR3 is CASIVVEQYF. The CDR3 nucleotides read TGTGCCAGCATTGTCGTCGAGCAGTACTTC.

The chain is built from TRBV5-6 and TRBJ2-7, with TRBD2 matching 7 bases. The CDR3 has 14 residues. V lost 0 bases and J lost 7; bases outside the gene matches: 7. From germline, CDR1 is SGHDT and CDR2 YYEEEE. In DNA form, the CDR3 reads TGTGCCAGCAGCTTGGGAGCGGGAACCAGGGAGCAGTACTTC. Translating it yields CASSLGAGTREQYF.

The rearrangement joins TRBV5-4 to TRBJ2-5; 8 nucleotides agree with TRBD1. Germline V lookup: CDR1 SGHNT, CDR2 YYREEE (reference sequence). V shed 3 bases, J shed 5 bases, and the junction held 12 bases outside the gene matches. The CDR3 sequence is 16 residues long. CDR3 sequence reads: CASSYYDRGGGETQYF. In DNA, the CDR3 is TGTGCCAGCAGCTATTACGACAGGGGCGGAGGGGAGACCCAGTACTTC.

This clone was observed a single time. This sequence joins TRBV19 and TRBJ2-5; 7 bases are a match to TRBD2. The CDR3 has 17 residues. The ends lost 3 bases at V and 3 bases at J; junction bases unmatched: 13. The germline gives CDR1 LNHDA, CDR2 SQIVND (reference sequence). The CDR3, as DNA: TGTGCCAGTAGTATCGGGAGGCCCCTCTTCGTGAAAGAGACCCAGTACTTC. Protein: CASSIGRPLFVKETQYF.

V and J are TRBV19 and TRBJ2-2, with TRBD1 as a possible D gene (6 bases). This CDR3 comprises 14 residues. Per the germline V gene, CDR1 is LNHDA and CDR2 is SQIVND (reference sequence). The V gene lost 7 bases and the J gene lost 1 base, with 10 bases spanning the gap. In DNA form, the CDR3 reads TGTGCCAGTACGGAGACAGGGAACACCGGGGAGCTGTTTTTT. Translation gives CASTETGNTGELFF.

The gene calls are TRBV28 and TRBJ2-7, with 9 bases identical to TRBD2. This CDR3 spans 19 amino acids. Germline loops: CDR1 MDHEN, CDR2 SYDVKM. V shed 4 bases and J 2 bases; nucleotides not matched to a gene: 18. CDR3 in DNA: TGTGCCAGCAGTTCCCCCCCGAGGCGGGAGGGCCGCAACCCCTACGAGCAGTACTTC. It specifies CASSSPPRREGRNPYEQYF. The full variable domain, completed using reference TRBV28 and TRBJ2-7, is DVKVTQSSRYLVKRTGEKVFLECVQDMDHENMFWYRQDPGLGLRLIYFSYDVKMKEKGDIPEGYSVSREKKERFSLILESASTNQTSMYLCASSSPPRREGRNPYEQYFGPGTRLTVT.

This chain uses TRBV5-6 with TRBJ1-2; 7 bases are shared with TRBD1. The CDR3 runs to 16 residues. After removal of 5 bases from V and 7 bases from J, the junction contained 17 bases not matched to a gene. Germline lookup yields CDR1 SGHDT and CDR2 YYEEEE. Here the CDR3 reads CASSSNNGTVSSGYTF. The CDR3 DNA sequence: TGTGCCAGCAGTTCAAATAACGGGACAGTGAGTAGTGGCTACACCTTC.

The CDR3 here is CASSFRRRVDNYGYTF. For the CDR3, the DNA is TGTGCCAGCAGCTTTCGGAGGAGGGTTGATAACTATGGCTACACCTTC. The chain recombines TRBV11-2 with TRBJ1-2; D is unclear. Germline V gene lookup returns CDR1 SGHAT and CDR2 FQNNGV. Deletions cut 3 bases from V and 1 base from J, with 15 bases between. The CDR3 is made up of 16 amino acids.

The chain recombines TRBV25-1 with TRBJ2-5; D is uncertain. The CDR3 totals 12 residues. V was pared by 5 bases and J by 2 bases, with 6 bases between. CDR1 is MGHDK, CDR2 SYGVNS, per germline. The CDR3 DNA reads as TGTGCCAGCAGTCAGACACAAGAGACCCAGTACTTC. This encodes CASSQTQETQYF. The full variable domain, with the rest looked up from reference TRBV25-1 and TRBJ2-5, is EADIYQTPRYLVIGTGKKITLECSQTMGHDKMYWYQQDPGMELHLIHYSYGVNSTEKGDLSSESTVSRIRTEHFPLTLESARPSHTSQYLCASSQTQETQYFGPGTRLLVL.

The J gene is TRBJ1-5, the V gene TRBV23-1, with D unresolved. TRBV23-1 is recorded as an ORF, its role being uncertain. V dropped 7 bases and J dropped 6 bases, with 10 bases sitting between them. The CDR3 covers 12 residues. CDR3 sequence reads: CASTPNRQPQHF. CDR3 sequence (DNA): TGCGCCAGCACTCCTAACCGTCAGCCCCAGCATTTT.